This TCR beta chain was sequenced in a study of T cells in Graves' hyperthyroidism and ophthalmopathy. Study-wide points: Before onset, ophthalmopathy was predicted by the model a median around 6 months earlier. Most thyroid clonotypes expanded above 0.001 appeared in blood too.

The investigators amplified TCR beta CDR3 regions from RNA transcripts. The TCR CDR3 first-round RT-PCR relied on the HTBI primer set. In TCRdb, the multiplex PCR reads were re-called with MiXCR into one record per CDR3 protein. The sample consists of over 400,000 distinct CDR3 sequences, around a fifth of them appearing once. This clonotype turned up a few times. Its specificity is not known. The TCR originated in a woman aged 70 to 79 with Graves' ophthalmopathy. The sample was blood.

DNA of the CDR3: TGCAGTGCTAGAGTGGGGGCGGGGAATTCACCCCTCCACTTT. It translates to CSARVGAGNSPLHF. The chain links TRBV20-1 to TRBJ1-6; the D gene is possibly TRBD1 (6 bases). The germline V gene has CDR1 DFQATT and CDR2 SNEGSKA (reference sequence). Deletions cut 1 base from V and 7 bases from J, with 11 bases between. The CDR3 totals 14 residues.